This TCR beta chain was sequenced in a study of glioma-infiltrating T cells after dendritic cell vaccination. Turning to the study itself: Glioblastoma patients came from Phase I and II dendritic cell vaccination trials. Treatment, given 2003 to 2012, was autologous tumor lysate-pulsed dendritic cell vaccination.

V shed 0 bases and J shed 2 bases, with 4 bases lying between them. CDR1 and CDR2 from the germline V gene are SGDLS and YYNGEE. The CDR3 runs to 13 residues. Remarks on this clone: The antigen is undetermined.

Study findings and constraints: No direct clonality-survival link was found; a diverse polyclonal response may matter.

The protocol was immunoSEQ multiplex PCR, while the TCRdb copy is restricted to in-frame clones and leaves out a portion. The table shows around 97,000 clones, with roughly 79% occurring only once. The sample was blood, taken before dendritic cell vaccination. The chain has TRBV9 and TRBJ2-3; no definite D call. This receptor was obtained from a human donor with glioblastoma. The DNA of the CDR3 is TGTGCCAGCAGCGTAGGGGCCACAGATACGCAGTATTTT. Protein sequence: CASSVGATDTQYF.